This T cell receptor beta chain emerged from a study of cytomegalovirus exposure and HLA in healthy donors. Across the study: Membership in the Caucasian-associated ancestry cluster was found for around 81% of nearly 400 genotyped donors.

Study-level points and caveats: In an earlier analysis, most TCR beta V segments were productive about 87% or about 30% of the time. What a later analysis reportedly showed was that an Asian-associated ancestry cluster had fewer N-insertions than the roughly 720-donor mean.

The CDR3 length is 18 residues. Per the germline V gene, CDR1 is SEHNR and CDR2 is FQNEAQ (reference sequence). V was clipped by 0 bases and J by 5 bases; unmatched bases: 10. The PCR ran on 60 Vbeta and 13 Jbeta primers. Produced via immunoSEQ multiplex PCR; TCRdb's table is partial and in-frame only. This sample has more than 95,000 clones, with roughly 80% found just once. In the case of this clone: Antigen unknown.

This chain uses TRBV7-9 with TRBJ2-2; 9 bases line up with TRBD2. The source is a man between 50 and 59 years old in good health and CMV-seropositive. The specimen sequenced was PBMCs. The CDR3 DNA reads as TGTGCCAGCAGCTTAGCGCGTTTGCGGGAGGGCCGGACCGGGGAGCTGTTTTTT. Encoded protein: CASSLARLREGRTGELFF.